Given below is one TCR beta chain in context. These data belong to a study of blood T cell repertoires in COVID-19. Across the whole study: Both acute and convalescent COVID-19 samples were obtained from the United States, Italy and Spain. Sources were T cells, B-cell-depleted T cells, or PBMCs; the material itself was cDNA or gDNA.

In the study's own analysis: Scientists estimated how many nucleated cells there were by amplifying reference gene primers. The method was immunoSEQ multiplex PCR; TCRdb's version includes in-frame clones alone and lacks a portion of them. V and J calls plus clone size are reproduced from that table; the DNA served to infer D and trimming. The repertoire has about 160,000 clones, over 80% of them found once; the top ten carry 4.6%. The clonotype originates from a woman in her forties or fifties with acute or convalescent COVID-19. Sequenced: peripheral blood.

The CDR3 spells CATSDPAGGAQHF. The CDR3 DNA reads as TGTGCCACCAGTGATCCCGCTGGTGGGGCACAGCATTTT. The chain uses TRBV24-1 and TRBJ1-5, with D tentatively TRBD1 (5 bases). The CDR3 totals 13 residues. In germline, CDR1 is KGHDR, CDR2 SFDVKD. V gave up 3 bases and J gave up 13 bases, with 15 bases separating them.